The 31 T cell receptor beta chains below come from one sample, sequenced in a study of cytomegalovirus exposure and HLA in healthy donors (dated by TCRdb to 2016 to 2017). The library was produced with the immunoSEQ multiplex PCR assay. The multiplex PCR relied on a mix of 60 forward primers for TCR Vbeta segments and 13 reverse primers for TCR Jbeta segments. TCRdb carries this immuneACCESS record with in-frame sequences only. Its versions omit some clonotypes, under half of them owing to an unresolved V gene in the studies checked, with the rest unexplained. The sample yields roughly 180,000 clones; roughly 80% were counted once. The top ten clones comprise 2% to 2.5% of the sample. The specimen sequenced was PBMCs. The receptors shown here come from a male donor in good health and CMV-seronegative.

J is TRBJ2-5 and V is TRBV27, with D perhaps TRBD1 (5 bases). V was shortened by 2 bases and J by 2 bases, with 9 bases between the two germline ends. This CDR3 comprises 14 residues. CDR1 and CDR2 from the germline V gene are MNHEY and SMNVEV (reference sequence). Here the CDR3 DNA reads TGTGCCAGCAGTTTACAGGGAAAACAAGAGACCCAGTACTTC. It specifies CASSLQGKQETQYF.

This chain uses TRBV9 with TRBJ2-3; the match to TRBD1 covers 10 bases. After removal of 2 bases from V and 4 bases from J, the junction contained 7 bases not matched to a gene. Germline values: CDR1 SGDLS, CDR2 YYNGEE. The CDR3 consists of 16 residues. The CDR3, as DNA: TGTGCCAGCAGCGTCGGAGACAGGGGGCGTTCAGATACGCAGTATTTT. Translating it yields CASSVGDRGRSDTQYF.

The chain recombines TRBV5-4 with TRBJ1-2; 10 positions match TRBD1. J was trimmed by 4 bases and V by 3 bases; bases with no gene match: 3. CDR3 length: 14 residues. Germline lookup yields CDR1 SGHNT and CDR2 YYREEE (reference sequence). CDR3 DNA: TGTGCCAGCAGCTCGGACAGGGGGTCCTATGGCTACACCTTC. Translation: CASSSDRGSYGYTF.

The DNA for the CDR3 is TGTGCCTGGAGTGTACGGGCAGGGACAGGGGCCAACGTCCTGACTTTC. It is translated as CAWSVRAGTGANVLTF. V gene TRBV30 combines with J gene TRBJ2-6, with D maybe TRBD1 (6 bases). The CDR3 spans 16 residues. Germline V gene sequence: CDR1 GTSNPN, CDR2 SVGIG (reference sequence). The germline V and J ends were trimmed by 0 bases and 4 bases, with 13 bases remaining between them.

The J gene is TRBJ2-1, the V gene TRBV5-4, with TRBD1 identical over 9 bases. Germline values: CDR1 SGHNT, CDR2 YYREEE (reference sequence). V shed 6 bases, J shed 4 bases, and the junction held 8 bases outside the gene matches. The CDR3 consists of 15 residues. CDR3 sequence (DNA): TGTGCCAGCATACCCGGGACAGGGATGTACAATGAGCAGTTCTTC. Translated: CASIPGTGMYNEQFF.

This chain links TRBV7-2 with TRBJ2-2, with 9 bases identical to TRBD2. The CDR3 is 14 residues long. Germline V gene data show CDR1 as SGHTA and CDR2 as FQGNSA. Trimming took 5 bases from V and 6 from J; bases not matched to a gene: 4. CDR3 DNA: TGTGCCAGCAGCCCCCGACTAGCGGCCGGGGAGCTGTTTTTT. It codes for CASSPRLAAGELFF.

J is TRBJ1-5 and V is TRBV6-1, with D tentatively TRBD1 (6 bases). The CDR3 length is 16 residues. Germline V gene sequence: CDR1 MNHNS, CDR2 SASEGT. V was pared by 4 bases and J by 1 base, with 14 bases between. The CDR3 reads CASSGTDLLSNQPQHF. The CDR3 DNA reads TGTGCCAGCAGTGGGACAGATTTGTTGAGCAATCAGCCCCAGCATTTT.

The chain has TRBV9 and TRBJ2-5; the D is unclear. V was trimmed by 0 bases and J by 5 bases, leaving 8 bases between them. There are 13 residues in the CDR3. CDR1 SGDLS and CDR2 YYNGEE come from the germline V gene. Here the CDR3 reads CASSVEQKETQYF. For the CDR3, the DNA is TGTGCCAGCAGCGTAGAACAGAAGGAGACCCAGTACTTC. The full variable domain, its missing parts supplied by reference TRBV9 and TRBJ2-5, is DSGVTQTPKHLITATGQRVTLRCSPRSGDLSVYWYQQSLDQGLQFLIQYYNGEERAKGNILERFSAQQFPDLHSELNLSSLELGDSALYFCASSVEQKETQYFGPGTRLLVL.

This clone appeared a few times. The rearrangement uses TRBV4-3 and TRBJ2-7; perhaps TRBD2 as D (5 bases). Germline V lookup: CDR1 LGHNA, CDR2 YSLEER. The germline V and J ends were trimmed by 1 base and 6 bases, with 13 bases remaining between them. CDR3 length: 14 amino acids. CDR3 sequence reads: CASSQGNALGEQYF. CDR3 nucleotides: TGCGCCAGCAGCCAAGGAAACGCACTAGGCGAGCAGTACTTC.

V is TRBV30 and J is TRBJ2-7; 8 bases map to TRBD2. The CDR3 length is 10 residues. The J segment lost 6 bases and the V segment lost 7 bases, leaving 2 bases of the junction unmatched. Germline CDR1 GTSNPN, CDR2 SVGIG (reference sequence). The CDR3 sequence: CAYGLAEQYF. CDR3 DNA: TGTGCCTATGGACTAGCCGAGCAGTACTTC.

V gene TRBV18 combines with J gene TRBJ2-1, with TRBD2 matching over 12 bases. CDR3 length: 15 residues. Germline CDR1 and CDR2: KGHSH and LQKENI. V lost 4 bases, J lost 4 bases, and 2 bases stayed unmatched. This chain's CDR3 is CASSRTSGVYNEQFF. The CDR3 bases are TGTGCCAGCTCACGGACTAGCGGGGTTTACAATGAGCAGTTCTTC.

The CDR3 region is CASSLASGSYEQYF. CDR3 sequence (DNA): TGTGCCAGCAGCTTGGCTAGCGGTTCCTACGAGCAGTACTTC. The chain couples TRBV5-5 to TRBJ2-7; 7 bases line up with TRBD2. The J segment lost 1 base and the V segment lost 0 bases, leaving 1 base of the junction unmatched. The V gene's germline CDR1 is SGHKS and CDR2 YYEKEE (reference sequence). The CDR3 sequence is 14 residues long.

DNA for the CDR3: TGTGCCAGCAGCTTGGGGCGGGGGACAGGGACCGGGGAGCTGTTTTTT. This encodes CASSLGRGTGTGELFF. This chain links TRBV5-6 with TRBJ2-2; 9 nucleotides match TRBD1. The CDR3 totals 16 residues. From germline, CDR1 is SGHDT and CDR2 YYEEEE. After removal of 0 bases from V and 5 bases from J, the junction contained 5 bases not matched to a gene.

CDR3 region: CSGRTGQAATADTQYF. The CDR3 DNA reads as TGCAGCGGACGTACGGGACAGGCAGCGACGGCAGATACGCAGTATTTT. The V and J genes are TRBV29-1 and TRBJ2-3; 8 bases map to TRBD1. The trim removed 7 bases at V and 4 bases at J, leaving 16 bases unmatched. The CDR3 is 16 residues long. The germline V gene encodes CDR1 SQVTM and CDR2 ANQGSEA.

The CDR3 nucleotides read TGTGCCAGCAGTTTAAAAGCGGGAGGGCCTTGGCAAGAGACCCAGTACTTC. Its translation: CASSLKAGGPWQETQYF. The chain joins TRBV27 to TRBJ2-5; the match to TRBD2 covers 10 bases. CDR1 and CDR2 (germline): MNHEY, SMNVEV (reference sequence). The CDR3 loop spans 17 amino acids. Trimming removed 2 bases from V and 2 bases from J; junction bases left unmatched: 8.

This clone was detected a few times. The chain has TRBV5-6 and TRBJ2-1; unclear D gene. This CDR3 is 14 amino acids long. The V and J ends lost 0 bases and 10 bases respectively, with 14 bases between them. Germline lookup yields CDR1 SGHDT and CDR2 YYEEEE. The CDR3 spells CASSLDRHLSEQFF. The CDR3 bases are TGTGCCAGCAGCTTGGATAGACATCTGTCCGAGCAGTTCTTC.

The rearrangement joins TRBV7-9 to TRBJ2-1; TRBD2 matches at 14 bases. The junction had 9 bases not matched to a gene; V was cut back by 8 bases and J by 9 bases. CDR1 and CDR2 from the germline V gene are SEHNR and FQNEAQ (reference sequence). The CDR3 consists of 15 residues. CDR3 nucleotides: TGTGCCAGCGGAGGACTAGCGGGAGGCCACGTTGAGCAGTTCTTC. The encoded protein is CASGGLAGGHVEQFF.

The chain recombines TRBV30 with TRBJ1-3; unclear D gene. The V and J ends lost 5 bases and 0 bases respectively, with 11 bases between them. Germline V gene lookup returns CDR1 GTSNPN and CDR2 SVGIG (reference sequence). CDR3 size: 14 residues. The CDR3 coding sequence is TGTGCCTGGGACGACTCTCGCTCTGGAAACACCATATATTTT. Its translation: CAWDDSRSGNTIYF.

This rearrangement joins TRBV6-1 to TRBJ1-5; 7 bases are a match to TRBD1. Looked up from germline, CDR1 is MNHNS and CDR2 is SASEGT. J was trimmed by 0 bases and V by 8 bases; bases with no gene match: 7. This CDR3 is 15 amino acids long. The CDR3 spells CASSRQGHSNQPQHF. The CDR3 DNA sequence: TGTGCCAGCTCCCGACAGGGACATAGCAATCAGCCCCAGCATTTT.

The CDR3 DNA follows: TGTGCCAGCAGTGCCGGGACAGGGCGCGAGCAGTACTTC. It codes for CASSAGTGREQYF. J is TRBJ2-7 and V is TRBV5-6; 9 bases line up with TRBD1. The V gene end was trimmed by 5 bases and the J gene end by 6 bases; junction bases not matched to a gene: 6. Germline lookup yields CDR1 SGHDT and CDR2 YYEEEE. The CDR3 sequence is 13 residues long.

For this clone: In the same sample, other DNA sequences code for this CDR3. The rearrangement joins TRBV28 to TRBJ1-1, with 7 bases identical to TRBD1. The CDR3 consists of 13 residues. V lost 2 bases, J lost 8 bases, and 5 bases stayed unmatched. Germline V gene data show CDR1 as MDHEN and CDR2 as SYDVKM. CDR3 bases: TGTGCCAGCAGTTTACTGGGACAGCAAGAAGCTTTCTTT. The encoded protein is CASSLLGQQEAFF.

This rearrangement joins TRBV18 to TRBJ2-3, with TRBD2 matching 12 bases. With V trimmed by 4 bases and J by 0 bases, 8 bases remained unmatched. Germline loops: CDR1 KGHSH, CDR2 LQKENI. This CDR3 has 18 residues. CDR3 sequence reads: CASSRMTSGGLSTDTQYF. Written as DNA, the CDR3 is TGTGCCAGCTCACGTATGACTAGCGGGGGTTTAAGCACAGATACGCAGTATTTT.

This sequence joins TRBV9 and TRBJ2-5, with TRBD1 as a possible D gene (6 bases). This CDR3 region has 15 residues. V gave up 0 bases and J gave up 4 bases, with 13 bases separating them. The germline V gene has CDR1 SGDLS and CDR2 YYNGEE. The DNA of the CDR3 is TGTGCCAGCAGCGTAGCTACAGGGAACTCAGAGACCCAGTACTTC. Protein product: CASSVATGNSETQYF.

The J gene is TRBJ1-4, the V gene TRBV7-2; no clear D. The CDR3 is 14 amino acids. V dropped 1 base and J dropped 5 bases, with 8 bases sitting between them. CDR1 is SGHTA and CDR2 is FQGNSA in the germline V gene. The CDR3: CASSLGLRNEKLFF. CDR3 DNA: TGTGCCAGCAGCTTAGGACTCCGCAATGAAAAACTGTTTTTT.

A few counts support this clone. The rearrangement joins TRBV6-6 to TRBJ2-2; 9 nucleotides agree with TRBD1. Per the germline V gene, CDR1 is MNHNY and CDR2 is SVGAGI (reference sequence). This CDR3 has 14 residues. V shed 4 bases, J shed 5 bases, and the junction held 2 bases outside the gene matches. CDR3 nucleotide sequence: TGTGCCAGCAGTTGGGGGACAGGGACCGGGGAGCTGTTTTTT. Translated, it gives CASSWGTGTGELFF.

The chain uses TRBV7-9 and TRBJ1-2; D might be TRBD1 (6 bases). V was shortened by 4 bases and J by 5 bases, with 14 bases between the two germline ends. The CDR3 runs to 14 residues. Germline CDR1 is SEHNR and CDR2 is FQNEAQ (reference sequence). CDR3 residues: CASSSDRIWYGYTF. CDR3 nucleotides: TGTGCCAGCAGCTCAGACAGGATTTGGTATGGCTACACCTTC.

This chain connects TRBV19 to TRBJ2-7; TRBD2 matches at 12 bases. The junction had 4 bases not matched to a gene; V was cut back by 9 bases and J by 4 bases. The CDR3 has 13 residues. The germline V gene has CDR1 LNHDA and CDR2 SQIVND (reference sequence). For the CDR3, the DNA is TGTGCCAGCAGGACTAGCGGGACATACGAGCAGTACTTC. Its translation: CASRTSGTYEQYF.

This chain uses TRBV9 with TRBJ2-1, with D possibly matching TRBD2 (5 bases). Trimming cost V 3 bases and J 5 bases, with 12 bases left between them. There are 14 residues in the CDR3. Per the germline V gene, CDR1 is SGDLS and CDR2 is YYNGEE. The chain's CDR3 is CASSASSGDNEQFF. CDR3 DNA: TGTGCCAGCAGCGCTTCATCCGGGGACAATGAGCAGTTCTTC. The whole variable domain, filled in from reference TRBV9 and TRBJ2-1, reads DSGVTQTPKHLITATGQRVTLRCSPRSGDLSVYWYQQSLDQGLQFLIQYYNGEERAKGNILERFSAQQFPDLHSELNLSSLELGDSALYFCASSASSGDNEQFFGPGTRLTVL.

This sequence joins TRBV5-1 and TRBJ2-7; D perhaps matches TRBD2 (5 bases). V gave up 1 base and J gave up 1 base, with 6 bases separating them. Germline V lookup: CDR1 SGHRS, CDR2 YFSETQ. The CDR3 totals 13 residues. CDR3 DNA: TGCGCCAGCAGCTTGAGGGAGTCCTACGAGCAGTACTTC. It encodes CASSLRESYEQYF. Variable domain in full (rest from reference TRBV5-1 and TRBJ2-7): KAGVTQTPRYLIKTRGQQVTLSCSPISGHRSVSWYQQTPGQGLQFLFEYFSETQRNKGNFPGRFSGRQFSNSRSEMNVSTLELGDSALYLCASSLRESYEQYFGPGTRLTVT.

The chain uses TRBV7-2 and TRBJ1-3; 7 bases map to TRBD1. CDR1 SGHTA and CDR2 FQGNSA come from the germline V gene. This CDR3 has 15 amino acids. V gave up 5 bases and J gave up 0 bases; unmatched junction bases: 4. In DNA form, the CDR3 reads TGTGCCAGCAGCACCGACAGGGCCTCTGGAAACACCATATATTTT. It is translated as CASSTDRASGNTIYF.

The table lists this clone with a few counts. The V call is TRBV2, the J call TRBJ2-3; 9 nucleotides line up with TRBD2. CDR3 length: 13 amino acids. V lost 5 bases and J lost 3; bases outside the gene matches: 0. Germline V gene sequence: CDR1 SNHLY, CDR2 FYNNEI. The CDR3 sequence: CASSLAGTDTQYF. DNA of the CDR3: TGTGCCAGCAGTCTAGCGGGAACAGATACGCAGTATTTT.